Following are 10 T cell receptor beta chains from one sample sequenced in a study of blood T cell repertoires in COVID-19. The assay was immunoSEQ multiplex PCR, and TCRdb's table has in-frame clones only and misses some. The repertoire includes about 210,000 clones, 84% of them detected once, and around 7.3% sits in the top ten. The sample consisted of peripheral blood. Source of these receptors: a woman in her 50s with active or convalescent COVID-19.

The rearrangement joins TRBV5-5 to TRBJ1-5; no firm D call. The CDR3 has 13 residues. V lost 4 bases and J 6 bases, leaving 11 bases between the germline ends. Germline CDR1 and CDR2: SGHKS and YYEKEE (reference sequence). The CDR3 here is CASSLSLGQPQHF. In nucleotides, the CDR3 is TGTGCCAGCAGCCTCTCACTTGGTCAGCCCCAGCATTTT. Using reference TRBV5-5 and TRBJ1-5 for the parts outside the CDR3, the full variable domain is DAGVTQSPTHLIKTRGQQVTLRCSPISGHKSVSWYQQVLGQGPQFIFQYYEKEERGRGNFPDRFSARQFPNYSSELNVNALLLGDSALYLCASSLSLGQPQHFGDGTRLSIL.

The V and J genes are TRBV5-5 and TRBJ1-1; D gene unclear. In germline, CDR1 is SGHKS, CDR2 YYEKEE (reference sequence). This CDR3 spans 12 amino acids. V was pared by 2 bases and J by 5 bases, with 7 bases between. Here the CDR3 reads CASSLRETEAFF. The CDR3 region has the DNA TGTGCCAGCAGCTTAAGGGAGACTGAAGCTTTCTTT.

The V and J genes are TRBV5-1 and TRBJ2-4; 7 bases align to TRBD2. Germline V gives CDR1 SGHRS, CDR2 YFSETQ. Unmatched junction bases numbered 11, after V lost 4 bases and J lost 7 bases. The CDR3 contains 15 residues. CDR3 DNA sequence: TGCGCCAGCAGCCCCGCGGGAGTCAGAACTAACATTCAGTACTTC. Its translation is CASSPAGVRTNIQYF.

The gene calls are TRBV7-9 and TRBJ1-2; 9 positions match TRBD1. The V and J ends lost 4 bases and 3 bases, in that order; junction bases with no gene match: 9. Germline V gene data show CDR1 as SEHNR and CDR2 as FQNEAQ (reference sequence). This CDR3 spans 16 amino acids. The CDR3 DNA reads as TGTGCCAGCAGCTATTGGGGGGACAGGGTGTACTATGGCTACACCTTC. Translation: CASSYWGDRVYYGYTF.

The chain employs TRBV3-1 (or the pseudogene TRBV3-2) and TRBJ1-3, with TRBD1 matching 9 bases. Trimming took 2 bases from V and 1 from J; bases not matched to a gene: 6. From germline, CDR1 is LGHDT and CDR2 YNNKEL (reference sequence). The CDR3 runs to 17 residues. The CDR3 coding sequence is TGTGCCAGCAGCCAACTAGGACAGGGGAGGTCTGGAAACACCATATATTTT. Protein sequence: CASSQLGQGRSGNTIYF.

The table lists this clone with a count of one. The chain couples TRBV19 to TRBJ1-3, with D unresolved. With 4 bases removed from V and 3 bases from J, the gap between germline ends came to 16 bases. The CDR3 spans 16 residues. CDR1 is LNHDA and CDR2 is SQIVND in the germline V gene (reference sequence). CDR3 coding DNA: TGTGCCAGTAGTAAAGAGTTTGCAGGTCTTGGAAACACCATATATTTT. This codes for CASSKEFAGLGNTIYF.

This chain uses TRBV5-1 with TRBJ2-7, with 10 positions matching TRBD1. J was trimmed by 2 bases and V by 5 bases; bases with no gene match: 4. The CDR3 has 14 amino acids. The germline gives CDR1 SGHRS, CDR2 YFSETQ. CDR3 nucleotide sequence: TGCGCCAGCAGACATGGACAGGGGGCCTACGAGCAGTACTTC. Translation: CASRHGQGAYEQYF.

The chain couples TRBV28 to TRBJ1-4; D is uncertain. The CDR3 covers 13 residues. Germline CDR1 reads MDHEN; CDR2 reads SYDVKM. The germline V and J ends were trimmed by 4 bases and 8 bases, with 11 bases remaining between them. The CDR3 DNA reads TGTGCCAGCAGTTCTCCCCCCGTGGAAAAACTGTTTTTT. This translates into CASSSPPVEKLFF.

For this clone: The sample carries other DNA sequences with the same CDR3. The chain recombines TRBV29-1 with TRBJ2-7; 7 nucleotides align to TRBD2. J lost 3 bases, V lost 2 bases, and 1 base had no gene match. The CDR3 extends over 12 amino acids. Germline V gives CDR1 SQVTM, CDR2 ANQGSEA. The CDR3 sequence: CSVELADYEQYF. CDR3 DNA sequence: TGCAGCGTTGAACTAGCGGACTACGAGCAGTACTTC.

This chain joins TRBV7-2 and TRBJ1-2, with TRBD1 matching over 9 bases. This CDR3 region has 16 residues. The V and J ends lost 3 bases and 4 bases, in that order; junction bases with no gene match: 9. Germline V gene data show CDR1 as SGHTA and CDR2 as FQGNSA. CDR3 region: CASSLVTGTGPYGYTF. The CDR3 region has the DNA TGTGCCAGCAGCTTGGTTACCGGGACAGGGCCCTATGGCTACACCTTC. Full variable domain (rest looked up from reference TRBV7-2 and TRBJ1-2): GAGVSQSPSNKVTEKGKDVELRCDPISGHTALYWYRQSLGQGLEFLIYFQGNSAPDKSGLPSDRFSAERTGGSVSTLTIQRTQQEDSAVYLCASSLVTGTGPYGYTFGSGTRLTVV.